These T cell receptor beta chains were read from a single sample in a study of blood T cells in healthy people across ages. Each CDR3 protein gets one entry after TCRdb re-called the 5' RACE reads with MiXCR. Here the sample spans some 1.5 million distinct CDR3 sequences, about 28% being singletons. Specimen: blood. These receptors came from a woman under 40 in good health. The CDR3 runs from the conserved cysteine through the conserved F or W. The D gene is left open where the match is weak. Not all rows give a size; the values are once, few, many and, for expanded clones, a class.

v_gene: TRBV20-1; d_gene: .; abundance: .; j_gene: TRBJ2-6; CDR3aa: CSALLGTSGANVLSF; CDR3nt: TGCAGTGCGCTCCTAGGGACTTCTGGGGCCAACGTCCTGAGTTTC
v_gene: TRBV12-3/TRBV12-4; d_gene: TRBD1; abundance: .; j_gene: TRBJ1-5; CDR3aa: CASSLRATGVGQPQHF; CDR3nt: TGTGCCAGCAGTTTACGAGCGACAGGGGTTGGGCAGCCCCAGCATTTT
v_gene: TRBV10-3; d_gene: .; abundance: .; j_gene: TRBJ2-1; CDR3aa: CAISRGGTAQETQFF; CDR3nt: TGTGCCATCAGCCGCGGTGGTACAGCACAAGAGACCCAGTTCTTC
v_gene: TRBV7-9; d_gene: .; abundance: many; j_gene: TRBJ2-5; CDR3aa: CASSPTGLLAEQETQYF; CDR3nt: TGTGCCAGCAGCCCGACCGGTCTGCTCGCAGAGCAAGAGACCCAGTACTTC
v_gene: TRBV11-2; d_gene: .; abundance: .; j_gene: TRBJ2-2; CDR3aa: CASSLEGGAGGELFF; CDR3nt: TGTGCCAGCAGCTTAGAGGGGGGCGCCGGCGGGGAGCTGTTTTTT
v_gene: TRBV20-1; d_gene: .; abundance: few; j_gene: TRBJ2-5; CDR3aa: CSAARTILGETQYF; CDR3nt: TGCAGTGCTGCCCGGACTATACTCGGAGAGACCCAGTACTTC
v_gene: TRBV9; d_gene: TRBD2; abundance: .; j_gene: TRBJ2-1; CDR3aa: CASSEWEGSGNEQFF; CDR3nt: TGTGCCAGCAGCGAGTGGGAGGGTTCAGGCAATGAGCAGTTCTTC
v_gene: TRBV2; d_gene: TRBD1; abundance: .; j_gene: TRBJ1-4; CDR3aa: CASTGGLEKLFF; CDR3nt: TGTGCCAGTACAGGGGGCTTAGAAAAACTGTTTTTT
v_gene: TRBV27; d_gene: TRBD2; abundance: few; j_gene: TRBJ2-1; CDR3aa: CASSSVAGGAYNEQFF; CDR3nt: TGTGCCAGCAGTTCGGTAGCGGGGGGTGCCTACAATGAGCAGTTCTTC
v_gene: TRBV5-1; d_gene: TRBD2; abundance: few; j_gene: TRBJ2-7; CDR3aa: CASSLLRGDYEQYF; CDR3nt: TGCGCCAGCAGCTTGTTGCGGGGGGACTACGAGCAGTACTTC
v_gene: TRBV20-1; d_gene: .; abundance: few; j_gene: TRBJ2-3; CDR3aa: CSASGRPNTDTQYF; CDR3nt: TGCAGTGCTAGTGGGAGGCCAAACACAGATACGCAGTATTTT
v_gene: TRBV6-5; d_gene: .; abundance: .; j_gene: TRBJ1-1; CDR3aa: CVSSNSNTEAFF; CDR3nt: TGTGTCAGCAGTAACAGTAACACTGAAGCTTTCTTT
v_gene: TRBV9; d_gene: .; abundance: few; j_gene: TRBJ2-1; CDR3aa: CASSSQVLPPYNEQFF; CDR3nt: TGTGCCAGCAGTAGCCAAGTTTTACCCCCTTACAATGAGCAGTTCTTC
v_gene: TRBV5-1; d_gene: TRBD1; abundance: .; j_gene: TRBJ1-1; CDR3aa: CASSYGTGAISTEAFF; CDR3nt: TGCGCCAGCAGCTATGGGACAGGGGCCATCTCAACTGAAGCTTTCTTT
v_gene: TRBV7-3; d_gene: TRBD2; abundance: few; j_gene: TRBJ2-2; CDR3aa: CASSFKRGGPGELFF; CDR3nt: TGTGCCAGCAGCTTTAAGCGGGGGGGACCCGGGGAGCTGTTTTTT
v_gene: TRBV29-1; d_gene: TRBD2; abundance: few; j_gene: TRBJ2-2; CDR3aa: CSVERALAGNTGELFF; CDR3nt: TGCAGCGTTGAGAGGGCACTAGCGGGGAACACCGGGGAGCTGTTTTTT
v_gene: TRBV19; d_gene: .; abundance: .; j_gene: TRBJ2-3; CDR3aa: CASSIAFTTDTQYF; CDR3nt: TGTGCCAGTAGTATCGCCTTCACCACAGATACGCAGTATTTT
v_gene: TRBV29-1; d_gene: .; abundance: .; j_gene: TRBJ1-3; CDR3aa: CSVGLPGNTIYF; CDR3nt: TGCAGCGTTGGGCTGCCTGGAAACACCATATATTTT
v_gene: TRBV20-1; d_gene: .; abundance: .; j_gene: TRBJ1-2; CDR3aa: CSARVRIPPYGYTF; CDR3nt: TGCAGTGCTAGAGTGAGGATACCTCCCTATGGCTACACCTTC
v_gene: TRBV13; d_gene: .; abundance: few; j_gene: TRBJ2-1; CDR3aa: CASSADSDNEQFF; CDR3nt: TGTGCCAGCAGCGCAGACAGCGACAATGAGCAGTTCTTC
v_gene: TRBV2; d_gene: .; abundance: .; j_gene: TRBJ2-6; CDR3aa: CASSDMSGANVLTF; CDR3nt: TGTGCCAGCAGTGATATGTCAGGGGCCAACGTCCTGACTTTC
v_gene: TRBV5-4; d_gene: .; abundance: once; j_gene: TRBJ1-6; CDR3aa: CASSLVSRMNSPLHF; CDR3nt: TGTGCCAGCAGCTTGGTCTCCCGGATGAATTCACCCCTCCACTTT
v_gene: TRBV9; d_gene: .; abundance: .; j_gene: TRBJ2-2; CDR3aa: CASSEGGVGELFF; CDR3nt: TGTGCCAGCAGCGAGGGGGGTGTAGGGGAGCTGTTTTTT
v_gene: TRBV12-3/TRBV12-4; d_gene: .; abundance: many; j_gene: TRBJ2-7; CDR3aa: CASSDGQFYEQYF; CDR3nt: TGTGCCAGCAGCGACGGACAGTTCTACGAGCAGTACTTC
v_gene: TRBV18; d_gene: .; abundance: .; j_gene: TRBJ1-5; CDR3aa: CASSPKLYTGNQPQHF; CDR3nt: TGTGCCAGCTCTCCTAAACTTTATACTGGCAATCAGCCCCAGCATTTT
v_gene: TRBV3-1; d_gene: TRBD2; abundance: few; j_gene: TRBJ2-1; CDR3aa: CASSRGTTGLAARPYNEQFF; CDR3nt: TGTGCCAGCAGCCGGGGGACTACGGGGCTAGCGGCCAGACCTTACAATGAGCAGTTCTTC
v_gene: TRBV20-1; d_gene: .; abundance: few; j_gene: TRBJ2-7; CDR3aa: CSAIERRSSYEQYF; CDR3nt: TGCAGTGCTATCGAGCGGAGAAGCTCCTACGAGCAGTACTTC
v_gene: TRBV27; d_gene: .; abundance: .; j_gene: TRBJ1-2; CDR3aa: CASKEGANYGYTF; CDR3nt: TGTGCCAGCAAGGAGGGGGCTAACTATGGCTACACCTTC
v_gene: TRBV2; d_gene: TRBD1; abundance: few; j_gene: TRBJ2-1; CDR3aa: CASSDRRGPNEQFF; CDR3nt: TGTGCCAGCAGTGATCGAAGGGGGCCCAATGAGCAGTTCTTC
v_gene: TRBV9; d_gene: .; abundance: many; j_gene: TRBJ2-5; CDR3aa: CASSVDIQETQYF; CDR3nt: TGTGCCAGCAGCGTTGACATACAAGAGACCCAGTACTTC
v_gene: TRBV12-5; d_gene: TRBD2; abundance: .; j_gene: TRBJ2-7; CDR3aa: CASGLSGGVGEQYF; CDR3nt: TGTGCTAGTGGTCTCAGCGGGGGGGTGGGAGAGCAGTACTTC
v_gene: TRBV6-5; d_gene: .; abundance: .; j_gene: TRBJ2-1; CDR3aa: CASTPVGETYNEQFF; CDR3nt: TGTGCCAGCACCCCAGTCGGGGAGACCTACAATGAGCAGTTCTTC
v_gene: TRBV24-1; d_gene: .; abundance: few; j_gene: TRBJ2-1; CDR3aa: CATSDGVYNEQFF; CDR3nt: TGTGCCACCAGTGATGGAGTCTACAATGAGCAGTTCTTC
v_gene: TRBV30; d_gene: TRBD2; abundance: .; j_gene: TRBJ2-1; CDR3aa: CAWRLAGVGEQFF; CDR3nt: TGTGCCTGGAGACTAGCGGGAGTAGGTGAGCAGTTCTTC
v_gene: TRBV5-1; d_gene: .; abundance: many; j_gene: TRBJ1-5; CDR3aa: CASSPDSNQPQHF; CDR3nt: TGTGCCAGCAGCCCTGATAGCAATCAGCCCCAGCATTTT
v_gene: TRBV19; d_gene: TRBD1; abundance: .; j_gene: TRBJ1-5; CDR3aa: CASSTLTGGKNQPQHF; CDR3nt: TGTGCCAGTAGTACCTTGACAGGGGGGAAGAATCAGCCCCAGCATTTT
v_gene: TRBV10-3; d_gene: TRBD1; abundance: many; j_gene: TRBJ2-5; CDR3aa: CAIAYNSGGLREQYF; CDR3nt: TGTGCCATTGCATACAATTCAGGGGGCTTACGGGAGCAGTACTTC
v_gene: TRBV5-1; d_gene: .; abundance: .; j_gene: TRBJ2-2; CDR3aa: CASRGLLTNTGELFF; CDR3nt: TGCGCCAGCAGGGGCTTATTAACGAACACCGGGGAGCTGTTTTTT
v_gene: TRBV20-1; d_gene: TRBD1; abundance: .; j_gene: TRBJ2-7; CDR3aa: CSAQRTGSSYEQYF; CDR3nt: TGCAGTGCTCAGAGGACAGGGAGCTCCTACGAGCAGTACTTC
v_gene: TRBV7-2; d_gene: TRBD1; abundance: .; j_gene: TRBJ2-7; CDR3aa: CASTERGQGVYEQYF; CDR3nt: TGTGCCAGCACGGAGAGGGGACAGGGGGTCTACGAGCAGTACTTC
v_gene: TRBV5-5; d_gene: TRBD1; abundance: .; j_gene: TRBJ1-4; CDR3aa: CASAQGAQPSNEKLFF; CDR3nt: TGTGCCAGCGCACAGGGGGCTCAGCCCTCGAATGAAAAACTGTTTTTT
v_gene: TRBV5-1; d_gene: .; abundance: few; j_gene: TRBJ2-4; CDR3aa: CASSLGPGMGDIQYF; CDR3nt: TGCGCCAGCAGCTTGGGCCCGGGAATGGGGGACATTCAGTACTTC
v_gene: TRBV6-6; d_gene: .; abundance: .; j_gene: TRBJ2-7; CDR3aa: CASSYSGANYEQYF; CDR3nt: TGTGCCAGCAGTTACTCCGGGGCCAACTACGAGCAGTACTTC
v_gene: TRBV27; d_gene: TRBD2; abundance: many; j_gene: TRBJ2-1; CDR3aa: CASSPKAGGLRNEQFF; CDR3nt: TGTGCCAGCAGTCCGAAAGCGGGGGGGCTCAGAAATGAGCAGTTCTTC
v_gene: TRBV6-5; d_gene: .; abundance: many; j_gene: TRBJ2-1; CDR3aa: CASSPPPPIYEQFF; CDR3nt: TGTGCCAGCAGTCCGCCGCCCCCTATTTATGAGCAGTTCTTC
v_gene: TRBV5-5; d_gene: .; abundance: many; j_gene: TRBJ1-6; CDR3aa: CASSLSDSPLHF; CDR3nt: TGTGCCAGCAGCTTAAGTGATTCACCCCTCCACTTT
v_gene: TRBV28; d_gene: .; abundance: .; j_gene: TRBJ2-5; CDR3aa: CASSSRTRVEWTQYF; CDR3nt: TGTGCCAGCAGTTCCAGGACACGGGTGGAATGGACCCAGTACTTC
v_gene: TRBV2; d_gene: .; abundance: .; j_gene: TRBJ2-4; CDR3aa: CASTKNSGNIQYF; CDR3nt: TGTGCCAGCACTAAAAATAGTGGAAACATTCAGTACTTC
v_gene: TRBV27; d_gene: .; abundance: .; j_gene: TRBJ1-1; CDR3aa: CASSLSLGGGEAFF; CDR3nt: TGTGCCAGCAGTCTATCCCTCGGGGGGGGTGAAGCTTTCTTT
v_gene: TRBV12-3/TRBV12-4; d_gene: TRBD2; abundance: many; j_gene: TRBJ2-4; CDR3aa: CASSRTSGGALNIQYF; CDR3nt: TGTGCCAGCAGCAGGACTAGCGGGGGGGCCTTAAACATTCAGTACTTC
v_gene: TRBV7-2; d_gene: .; abundance: few; j_gene: TRBJ1-2; CDR3aa: CASSPRIGAHYGYTF; CDR3nt: TGTGCCAGCAGCCCTAGGATAGGGGCCCACTATGGCTACACCTTC
v_gene: TRBV9; d_gene: .; abundance: .; j_gene: TRBJ1-4; CDR3aa: CASSVATTANEKPFF; CDR3nt: TGTGCCAGCAGCGTAGCTACGACGGCTAATGAAAAACCGTTTTTT
v_gene: TRBV20-1; d_gene: TRBD1; abundance: many; j_gene: TRBJ2-7; CDR3aa: CSADTGESSEQYF; CDR3nt: TGCAGTGCGGACACAGGGGAGTCTAGCGAGCAGTACTTC
v_gene: TRBV21-1; d_gene: .; abundance: .; j_gene: TRBJ2-1; CDR3aa: CASNRGSYNEQFF; CDR3nt: TGTGCCAGCAACAGGGGCTCCTACAATGAGCAGTTCTTC